What follows are 14 T cell receptor beta chains derived from one specimen sequenced in a study of blood T cells in healthy people across ages. A sample-barcoded 5' primer and a J-beta primer mix were used in a second PCR of roughly 7 to 11 cycles. TCRdb passed the 5' RACE reads through MiXCR, listing each CDR3 protein once. The data show roughly 1.5 million distinct CDR3 sequences, with around 40% seen just once and 4% held by the top ten. Sequenced: blood. These TCRs come from a woman aged 18-29 years in good health.

The J gene is TRBJ2-7, the V gene TRBV30; D unresolved. V gave up 7 bases and J gave up 2 bases, with 9 bases separating them. The CDR3 extends over 11 amino acids. Germline loops: CDR1 GTSNPN, CDR2 SVGIG (reference sequence). The CDR3 here is CAYRRAYEQYF. In nucleotides, the CDR3 is TGTGCCTACAGACGGGCCTACGAGCAGTACTTC.

This clonotype occurred a few times. This chain uses TRBV4-3 with TRBJ1-4; D is undetermined. The V gene lost 7 bases and the J gene lost 8 bases, with 17 bases spanning the gap. Germline V gene sequence: CDR1 LGHNA, CDR2 YSLEER. This CDR3 is 14 amino acids long. The CDR3 loop reads CASNQRGVAEKLFF. CDR3 coding DNA: TGCGCCAGCAATCAACGTGGTGTAGCGGAAAAACTGTTTTTT.

The chain links TRBV20-1 to TRBJ2-7; TRBD1 or TRBD2 may be the D gene (5 bases each). This CDR3 region has 14 residues. Germline CDR1 is DFQATT and CDR2 is SNEGSKA (reference sequence). Trimming stripped 5 bases from V and 4 bases from J, with 18 bases between. The CDR3 is CSASPGTPVYEQYF. CDR3 sequence (DNA): TGCAGTGCTTCACCCGGGACCCCGGTGTACGAGCAGTACTTC.

This clonotype was observed a handful of times. V usage is TRBV6-2 or TRBV6-3 and J usage is TRBJ2-3, with TRBD1 matching over 8 bases. The J segment lost 2 bases and the V segment lost 8 bases, leaving 6 bases of the junction unmatched. The CDR3 loop spans 14 amino acids. From germline, CDR1 is MNHEY and CDR2 SVGEGT. CDR3 region: CASVRTGFTDTQYF. CDR3 nucleotides: TGTGCCAGCGTCCGGACAGGGTTCACAGATACGCAGTATTTT.

V usage is TRBV27 and J usage is TRBJ2-1, with D possibly TRBD1 on 6 matching bases. CDR1 and CDR2 from the germline V gene are MNHEY and SMNVEV (reference sequence). The CDR3 is made up of 14 amino acids. Trimming took 1 base from V and 5 from J, leaving 9 bases between them. The CDR3 here is CASSLYREDNEQFF. In DNA form, the CDR3 reads TGTGCCAGCAGTTTATACAGGGAAGACAATGAGCAGTTCTTC.

The rearrangement links TRBV7-8 to TRBJ2-3; TRBD1 is a possible D gene (7 bases). The V end lost 6 bases, the J end lost 10 bases, and 20 bases lay between the germline ends. CDR1 is SGHVS, CDR2 FQNEAQ, per germline. The CDR3 runs 14 residues. CDR3 nucleotide sequence: TGTGCCAGCAGTCCCGGGACTCGGAGGGGGCCGCAGTATTTT. Amino acid sequence: CASSPGTRRGPQYF.

The rearrangement links TRBV29-1 to TRBJ2-3; D might be TRBD1 or TRBD2, each matching 5 bases. Germline V lookup: CDR1 SQVTM, CDR2 ANQGSEA. V gave up 4 bases and J gave up 1 base, with 9 bases separating them. CDR3 length: 13 residues. The DNA of the CDR3 is TGCAGCGTTGCGGTGGGACGCACAGATACGCAGTATTTT. Amino acid sequence: CSVAVGRTDTQYF.

The chain employs TRBV24-1 and TRBJ2-1; 7 bases match TRBD2. V lost 5 bases and J lost 1; bases outside the gene matches: 7. CDR1 and CDR2 (germline): KGHDR, SFDVKD. This CDR3 has 16 residues. The CDR3 nucleotides are TGTGCCACCAGTGGAGGATGGCGGGAGTCCTACAATGAGCAGTTCTTC. Protein: CATSGGWRESYNEQFF.

This clonotype was found a few times. The V gene is TRBV12-3 or TRBV12-4, the J gene TRBJ1-2; D ambiguous. V lost 5 bases and J lost 5, with 15 bases in between. CDR3 length equals 14 residues. CDR3 in DNA: TGTGCCAGCAGTACTTCTCGCGGGGTTTATGGCTACACCTTC. It specifies CASSTSRGVYGYTF.

The V and J genes are TRBV6-2 or TRBV6-3 and TRBJ2-4; 9 nucleotides align to TRBD1. J was trimmed by 5 bases and V by 2 bases; bases with no gene match: 7. Germline V CDR1 and CDR2: MNHEY, SVGEGT. The CDR3 has 16 amino acids. CDR3 loop: CASSYPGQGRENIQYF. The DNA for the CDR3 is TGTGCCAGCAGTTACCCAGGACAGGGGAGGGAAAACATTCAGTACTTC.

This clonotype was observed a handful of times. CDR3 in amino acids: CASSQGLAHNEQFF. CDR3 nucleotide sequence: TGTGCCAGCAGCCAGGGACTAGCGCACAATGAGCAGTTCTTC. The chain recombines TRBV7-3 with TRBJ2-1; TRBD2 aligns across 10 bases. CDR3 length: 14 residues. The V and J ends lost 5 bases and 5 bases, in that order; junction bases with no gene match: 3. Germline V lookup: CDR1 SGHTA, CDR2 FQGTGA. Based on the CDR3 plus reference TRBV7-3 and TRBJ2-1, the full variable domain is GAGVSQTPSNKVTEKGKYVELRCDPISGHTALYWYRQSLGQGPEFLIYFQGTGAADDSGLPNDRFFAVRPEGSVSTLKIQRTERGDSAVYLCASSQGLAHNEQFFGPGTRLTVL.

This clonotype was picked up a small number of times. This sequence joins TRBV29-1 and TRBJ2-7, with 12 bases matching TRBD2. The CDR3 is made up of 16 amino acids. CDR1 is SQVTM, CDR2 ANQGSEA, per germline. V was clipped by 6 bases and J by 5 bases; unmatched bases: 14. This CDR3 reads CSVGRASGRVLDEQYF. The CDR3, as DNA: TGCAGCGTGGGACGTGCTAGCGGGAGGGTATTGGACGAGCAGTACTTC.

J is TRBJ2-7 and V is TRBV5-1, with D unresolved. Germline V gene data show CDR1 as SGHRS and CDR2 as YFSETQ. V was pared by 5 bases and J by 2 bases, with 14 bases between. The CDR3 sequence is 14 residues long. CDR3 DNA sequence: TGCGCCAGCAGTAACCCCCGGTCTGCCTACGAGCAGTACTTC. As protein: CASSNPRSAYEQYF.

The V gene is TRBV19, the J gene TRBJ1-5; D gene ambiguous. V was trimmed by 1 base and J by 1 base, leaving 8 bases between them. Germline CDR1 LNHDA, CDR2 SQIVND (reference sequence). The CDR3 has 15 residues. CDR3 in DNA: TGTGCCAGTAGTATAGGTGGCACGAGCAATCAGCCCCAGCATTTT. Amino acids: CASSIGGTSNQPQHF.